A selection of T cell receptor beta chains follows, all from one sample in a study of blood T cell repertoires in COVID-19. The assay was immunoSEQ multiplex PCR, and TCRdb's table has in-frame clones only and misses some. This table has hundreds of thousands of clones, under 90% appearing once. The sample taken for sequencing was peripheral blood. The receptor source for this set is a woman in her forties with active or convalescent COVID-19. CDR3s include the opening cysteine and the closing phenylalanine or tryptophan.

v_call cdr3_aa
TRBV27 CASSPFRGASGETQYF
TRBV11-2 CASSLDLSAGEQYF
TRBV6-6 CASHTGQGWGYTF
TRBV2 CASSGTGGNQPQHF
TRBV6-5 CASIKGVTDTQYF
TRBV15 CATSKLRTGGFYGYTF
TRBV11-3 CASSLEQGDYGYTF
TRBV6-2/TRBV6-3 CASSYSQDRMNNEKLFF
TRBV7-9 CASSPRTNRLGTQYF
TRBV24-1 CATSDSAGTSTDTQYF
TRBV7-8 CASRLTGGNTEAFF
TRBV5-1 CASSSPQGSRYF
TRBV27 CASSLGRVNEQFF
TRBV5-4 CASSRTGKGNSPLHF
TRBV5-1 CASSLVGGDYEQYF
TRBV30 CACPQGPKETFF
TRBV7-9 CASSSEDLAKNIQYF
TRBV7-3 CASSEGGGGALEQFF
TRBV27 CASSLITGTGNSPLHF
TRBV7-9 CASTRSDRDAFF
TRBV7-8 CASSLGGDNSPLHF
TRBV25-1 CASSDPSGPSYEQYF
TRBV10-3 CAISSDNEKLFF
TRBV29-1 CSVEDSNYGYTF
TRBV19 CASNGNLRSPLHF
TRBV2 CASSESYEKVSLGTGGIDEQYF
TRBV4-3 CASSQDESRNYNSPLHF
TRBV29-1 CSVESGVGQPQHF
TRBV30 CAWSAGQTSGSYNEQFF
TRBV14 CASSQYKGQLNTEAFF
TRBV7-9 CASSSQGPPSYEQYF
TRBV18 CASSPKGQTEAFF
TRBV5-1 CASGPQGSDGYTF
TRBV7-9 CASSPKLTGGRGDYGYTF
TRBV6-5 CASSSIFTGGDGYTF
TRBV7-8 CASRSDGANYGYTF
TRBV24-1 CATSVGETQYF
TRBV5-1 CASSLAGHEQYF
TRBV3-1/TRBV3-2 CASSHWDRGTEAFF
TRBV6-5 CASSYSTGTYGYTF
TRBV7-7 CASSFGTGSSYEQYF
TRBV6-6 CASSYSGAYNEQFF
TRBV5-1 CASSLNRGASGNTIYF
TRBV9 CASSVAGTGGSEQYF
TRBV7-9 CASSLGGGGAYEQYF
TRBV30 CAWLTTNEKLFF
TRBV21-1 CASSKGQGRRRNSPLHF
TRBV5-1 CASSSNSVTETQYF
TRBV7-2 CASSSTSGVSYEQYF